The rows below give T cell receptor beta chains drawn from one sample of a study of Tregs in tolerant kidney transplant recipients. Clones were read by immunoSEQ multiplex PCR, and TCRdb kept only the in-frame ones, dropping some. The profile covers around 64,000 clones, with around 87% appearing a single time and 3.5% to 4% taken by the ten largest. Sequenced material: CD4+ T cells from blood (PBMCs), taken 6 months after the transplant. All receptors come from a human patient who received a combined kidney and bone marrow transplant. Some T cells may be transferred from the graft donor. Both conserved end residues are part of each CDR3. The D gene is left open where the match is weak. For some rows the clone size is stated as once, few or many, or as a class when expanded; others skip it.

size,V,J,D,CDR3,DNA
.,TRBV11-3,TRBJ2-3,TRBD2,CASSQRVAGVADTQYF,TGTGCCAGCAGCCAGAGGGTAGCGGGAGTGGCAGATACGCAGTATTTT
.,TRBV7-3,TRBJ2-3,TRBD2,CASSLQAGEGTDTQYF,TGTGCCAGCAGCTTACAAGCGGGAGAGGGCACAGATACGCAGTATTTT
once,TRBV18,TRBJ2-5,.,CASSPPGETQYF,TGTGCCAGCTCACCGCCCGGGGAGACCCAGTACTTC
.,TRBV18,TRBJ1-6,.,CASSPDKTNSPLHF,TGTGCCAGCTCCCCAGACAAGACCAATTCACCCCTCCACTTT
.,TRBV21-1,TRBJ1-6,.,CASSKIPPGHHNSPLHF,TGTGCCAGCAGCAAAATTCCTCCGGGACACCATAATTCACCCCTCCACTTT
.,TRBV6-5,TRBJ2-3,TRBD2,CASSNSGGITDTQYF,TGTGCCAGCAGTAATAGCGGGGGGATAACAGATACGCAGTATTTT
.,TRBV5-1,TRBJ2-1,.,CASSLSDRAYNEQFF,TGCGCCAGCAGCTTGAGCGACCGTGCCTACAATGAGCAGTTCTTC
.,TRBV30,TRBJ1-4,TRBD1,CAWSPGTGLGEKLFF,TGTGCCTGGAGTCCTGGGACAGGCCTGGGGGAAAAACTGTTTTTT
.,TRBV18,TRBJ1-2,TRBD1,CASSPPDREANYGYTF,TGTGCCAGCTCACCACCCGACAGGGAGGCTAACTATGGCTACACCTTC
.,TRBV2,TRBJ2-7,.,CASSLGRINYEQYF,TGTGCCAGCAGTTTGGGCCGGATCAATTACGAGCAGTACTTC
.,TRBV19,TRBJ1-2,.,CASSIDSGSYGYTF,TGTGCCAGTAGTATTGACTCGGGTTCCTATGGCTACACCTTC
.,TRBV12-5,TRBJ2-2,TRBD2,CASGFSRGLAGSSGTGELFF,TGTGCTAGTGGTTTTAGTCGTGGGCTAGCGGGATCCTCAGGCACCGGGGAGCTGTTTTTT
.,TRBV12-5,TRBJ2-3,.,CASANGGTDTQYF,TGTGCTAGTGCCAACGGGGGAACAGATACGCAGTATTTT
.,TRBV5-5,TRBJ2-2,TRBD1,CASSGTGTGRGNTGELFF,TGTGCCAGCAGCGGTACCGGGACAGGGAGGGGGAACACCGGGGAGCTGTTTTTT
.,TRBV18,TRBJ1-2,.,CASSPDSNYGYTF,TGTGCCAGCTCACCGGACAGCAACTATGGCTACACCTTC
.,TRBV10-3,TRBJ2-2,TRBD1,CAISVWKGAVTGELFF,TGTGCCATCAGTGTGTGGAAGGGGGCGGTAACCGGGGAGCTGTTTTTT
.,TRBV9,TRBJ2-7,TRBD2,CASSVGGGRAYEQYF,TGTGCCAGCAGCGTAGGAGGCGGGAGGGCCTACGAGCAGTACTTC
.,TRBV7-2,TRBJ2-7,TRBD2,CASSLGGTSSYEQYF,TGTGCCAGCAGCTTAGGAGGGACTAGCTCCTACGAGCAGTACTTC
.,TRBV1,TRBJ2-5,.,CTSSQGLSGRAQETQYF,TGCACCAGCAGCCAAGGTTTGAGCGGGAGGGCCCAAGAGACCCAGTACTTC
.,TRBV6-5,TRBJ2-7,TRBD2,CASSYWREGEQYF,TGTGCCAGCAGTTACTGGCGGGAGGGCGAGCAGTACTTC
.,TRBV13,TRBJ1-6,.,CASSLGQGMNSPLHF,TGTGCCAGCAGCTTAGGCCAGGGTATGAATTCACCCCTCCACTTT
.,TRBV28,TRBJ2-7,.,CASRPGTYEQYF,TGTGCCAGCAGACCGGGAACTTACGAGCAGTACTTC
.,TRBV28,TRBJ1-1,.,CASSFAGGTEAFF,TGTGCCAGCAGTTTTGCGGGGGGGACTGAAGCTTTCTTT
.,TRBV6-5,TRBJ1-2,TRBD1,CASQDRGLSGYTF,TGTGCCAGCCAGGACAGGGGGCTCAGTGGCTACACCTTC
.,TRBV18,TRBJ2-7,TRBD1,CASSGTAYEQYF,TGTGCCAGCTCTGGGACAGCCTACGAGCAGTACTTC
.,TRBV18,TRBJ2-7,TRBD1,CASSRTGVKYEQYF,TGTGCCAGCTCCCGGACAGGGGTAAAATACGAGCAGTACTTC
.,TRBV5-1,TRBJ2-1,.,CASSLRLGSYNEQFF,TGCGCCAGCAGCTTGAGACTAGGGTCCTACAATGAGCAGTTCTTC
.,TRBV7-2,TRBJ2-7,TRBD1,CASSSDRVRSYEQYF,TGTGCCAGCAGCTCCGACAGGGTCCGATCCTACGAGCAGTACTTC
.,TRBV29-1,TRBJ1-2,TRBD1,CAGTGGYGYTF,TGTGCAGGGACAGGGGGCTATGGCTACACCTTC
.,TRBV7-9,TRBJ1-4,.,CASSFRDIEEKLFF,TGTGCCAGCAGCTTCCGGGACATCGAGGAAAAACTGTTTTTT
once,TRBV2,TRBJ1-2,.,CASSVQGSYGYTF,TGTGCCAGCAGCGTCCAGGGGAGCTATGGCTACACCTTC
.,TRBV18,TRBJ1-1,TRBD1,CASSPRTGEMNTEAFF,TGTGCCAGCTCACCACGGACAGGAGAGATGAACACTGAAGCTTTCTTT
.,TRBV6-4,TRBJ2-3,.,CASSVSGSTDTQYF,TGTGCCAGCAGCGTTAGCGGCAGCACAGATACGCAGTATTTT
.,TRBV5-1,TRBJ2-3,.,CASSSNRDTQYF,TGCGCCAGCAGCTCCAACAGAGATACGCAGTATTTT
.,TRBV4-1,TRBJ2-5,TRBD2,CASSQVDLTGGGWTQYF,TGCGCCAGCAGCCAAGTTGATCTAACAGGCGGGGGGTGGACCCAGTACTTC
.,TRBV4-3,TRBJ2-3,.,CASSQARSRVTADTQYF,TGCGCCAGCAGCCAAGCTAGGAGCAGGGTTACCGCAGATACGCAGTATTTT
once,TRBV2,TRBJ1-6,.,CASSNSGVNSPLHF,TGTGCCAGCAGTAACTCCGGAGTTAATTCACCCCTCCACTTT
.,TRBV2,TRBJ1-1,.,CASSGQGGPNTEAFF,TGTGCCTCCTCAGGGCAGGGCGGTCCGAACACTGAAGCTTTCTTT
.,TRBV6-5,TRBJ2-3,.,CASSSFTDTQYF,TGTGCCAGCAGTTCGTTTACAGATACGCAGTATTTT
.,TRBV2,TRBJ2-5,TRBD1,CASSGLQGGETQYF,TGTGCCAGCAGTGGTTTACAGGGGGGAGAGACCCAGTACTTC
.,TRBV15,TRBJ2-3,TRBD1,CATSRGPGQGIMHTQYF,TGTGCCACCAGCAGAGGCCCGGGACAGGGTATCATGCATACGCAGTATTTT
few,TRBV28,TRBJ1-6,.,CASRGPRALHF,TGTGCCAGCAGGGGCCCGAGGGCCCTCCACTTT
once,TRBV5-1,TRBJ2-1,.,CASSLNVAANEQFF,TGCGCCAGCAGCTTGAATGTAGCGGCCAATGAGCAGTTCTTC
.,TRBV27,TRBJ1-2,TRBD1,CASRYTGTGYGYTF,TGTGCCAGCAGATACACCGGGACAGGCTATGGCTACACCTTC
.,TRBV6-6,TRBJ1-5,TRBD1,CASSNQRQGGVQPQHF,TGTGCCAGCAGTAACCAGCGACAGGGCGGGGTTCAGCCCCAGCATTTT
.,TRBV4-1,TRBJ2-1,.,CASSQVFRAGAIYEQFF,TGCGCCAGCAGCCAAGTTTTCCGGGCGGGGGCAATTTATGAGCAGTTCTTC
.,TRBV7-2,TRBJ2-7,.,CASSLGGHGTYEQYF,TGTGCCAGCAGCTTAGGGGGGCATGGTACATACGAGCAGTACTTC
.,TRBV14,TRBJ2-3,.,CASSPQVYTQYF,TGTGCCAGCAGCCCCCAGGTGTATACGCAGTATTTT
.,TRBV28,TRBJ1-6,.,CASSSLGGSYYNSPLHF,TGTGCCAGCAGCAGCTTGGGGGGGTCGTACTATAATTCACCCCTCCACTTT
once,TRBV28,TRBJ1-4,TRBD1,CASSSGQVFEKLFF,TGTGCCAGCAGTTCGGGACAGGTGTTTGAAAAACTGTTTTTT
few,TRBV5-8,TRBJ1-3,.,CASSLTHSGNTIYF,TGTGCCAGCAGCTTGACGCACAGTGGAAACACCATATATTTT
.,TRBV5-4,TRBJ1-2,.,CASSLLGWGYTF,TGTGCCAGCAGCTTGCTTGGCTGGGGCTACACCTTC
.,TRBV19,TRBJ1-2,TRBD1,CASSMRQGIGYTF,TGTGCCAGTAGTATGCGACAGGGGATTGGCTACACCTTC
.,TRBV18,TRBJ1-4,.,CASSPPGEADEKLFF,TGTGCCAGCTCACCACCGGGGGAGGCTGATGAAAAACTGTTTTTT